The clone carrying this T cell receptor beta chain was picked up a small number of times. The germline CDR1 and CDR2 sequences are DFQATT and SNEGSKA (reference sequence). V lost 3 bases, J lost 4 bases, and 9 bases lay in between. The CDR3 extends over 12 amino acids. Amplification of TCR beta CDR3 regions used RNA transcripts. HTBI primers were used in a first-round RT-PCR, which preceded a second-round multiplex PCR. TCRdb redid the calling of the multiplex PCR reads with MiXCR, one entry per CDR3 protein. The repertoire holds about 740,000 distinct CDR3 sequences, with around 40% as singletons. The sample comes from a study of Graves' ophthalmopathy and Graves' hyperthyroidism.

The sample consisted of peripheral blood. This chain connects TRBV20-1 to TRBJ2-5; D is ambiguous. The sequence derives from an adult man with Graves' ophthalmopathy. This CDR3 is CSASRTSETQYF. Here the CDR3 DNA reads TGCAGTGCTAGCCGCACATCAGAGACCCAGTACTTC.